These 30 T cell receptor beta chains share one sample of origin, sequenced in a study of CD8 T cells in ankylosing spondylitis. Which antigens these TCRs recognize remains unknown. MiXCR, applied by TCRdb to the 5' RACE reads, yields one record per CDR3 protein. The table has 400,000 to 450,000 distinct CDR3 sequences, more than 15% seen once; the top ten hold over 0.9%. Study-level points and caveats: Among TCR beta sequences, a motif of several highly homologous variants appeared characteristic of ankylosing spondylitis blood.

Specimen: blood, either unsorted or a sorted T cell fraction (not recorded which). These receptors originate from a male donor with ankylosing spondylitis.

The CDR3 region is CASSQVAGTYEQYF. The CDR3 region has the DNA TGTGCCAGCAGCCAAGTAGCAGGGACCTACGAGCAGTACTTC. The chain recombines TRBV4-2 with TRBJ2-7; weak D call: TRBD1 (5 bases). Trimming pared 1 base from V and 2 bases from J, leaving 9 bases between. The CDR3 has 14 residues. Germline loops: CDR1 LGHNA, CDR2 YNFKEQ.

The V and J genes are TRBV7-2 and TRBJ2-7; TRBD1 agrees at 8 bases. With 4 bases clipped from V and 5 bases from J, the junction kept 7 bases outside the gene matches. Germline CDR1 is SGHTA and CDR2 is FQGNSA. The CDR3 is made up of 14 amino acids. The CDR3 sequence is CASSSRTGTHEQYF. The CDR3 DNA is TGTGCCAGCAGCTCCAGGACAGGGACCCACGAGCAGTACTTC.

The gene calls are TRBV12-3 or TRBV12-4 and TRBJ1-2; 10 nucleotides agree with TRBD1. Trimming at V came to 5 bases and at J to 8 bases, leaving 8 bases not matched to a gene. The CDR3 spans 14 residues. This CDR3 reads CASSAGQGTRGYTF. CDR3 in DNA: TGTGCCAGCAGTGCGGGACAGGGGACTCGGGGCTACACCTTC.

The chain is built from TRBV7-2 and TRBJ2-3; 10 bases map to TRBD1. J was trimmed by 4 bases and V by 8 bases; bases with no gene match: 9. This CDR3 has 15 residues. Germline lookup yields CDR1 SGHTA and CDR2 FQGNSA. The CDR3 is CASFQPGQGADTQYF. The CDR3 DNA follows: TGTGCCAGCTTCCAGCCCGGACAGGGGGCAGATACGCAGTATTTT.

The chain is built from TRBV11-2 and TRBJ2-7, with a possible D match to TRBD2 (5 bases). The germline V gene encodes CDR1 SGHAT and CDR2 FQNNGV. The V end lost 4 bases, the J end lost 3 bases, and 19 bases lay between the germline ends. This CDR3 has 16 residues. CDR3 in DNA: TGTGCCAGCAGCTCCACGCGGGCCACCCTCTACTACGAGCAGTACTTC. As protein: CASSSTRATLYYEQYF.

DNA of the CDR3: TGCAGCGTTGAAAGCGGGGACAGGGGGTCCTACGAGCAGTACTTC. This codes for CSVESGDRGSYEQYF. V and J are TRBV29-1 and TRBJ2-7; 11 bases are shared with TRBD1. V lost 2 bases, J lost 1 base, and 4 bases stayed unmatched. This CDR3 has 15 residues. Germline V CDR1 and CDR2: SQVTM, ANQGSEA.

A few counts support this clonotype. V gene TRBV5-5 combines with J gene TRBJ2-7; the match to TRBD1 covers 7 bases. This CDR3 is 17 amino acids long. The V gene's germline CDR1 is SGHKS and CDR2 YYEKEE (reference sequence). Losses at the gene ends were 0 bases for V and 0 bases for J; bases not matched to a gene: 9. The CDR3 DNA reads TGTGCCAGCAGCTTGGGCACCCGAGGGACAGTCTCCTACGAGCAGTACTTC. Its translation is CASSLGTRGTVSYEQYF.

V and J are TRBV29-1 and TRBJ1-3; D unresolved. Germline V lookup: CDR1 SQVTM, CDR2 ANQGSEA. Trimming stripped 5 bases from V and 4 bases from J, with 15 bases between. The CDR3 has 14 amino acids. The chain's CDR3 is CSVRTAGGGNTIYF. CDR3 coding DNA: TGCAGCGTTCGGACGGCGGGAGGGGGAAACACCATATATTTT.

V gene TRBV15 combines with J gene TRBJ2-3, with D uncertain. From germline, CDR1 is LNHNV and CDR2 YYDKDF (reference sequence). Trimming removed 0 bases at V and 1 base at J, with 11 bases between. The CDR3 has 16 residues. The CDR3 sequence: CATSRDAVTRTDTQYF. The CDR3, as DNA: TGTGCCACCAGCAGAGACGCGGTGACTCGCACAGATACGCAGTATTTT.

There are many counts of this clonotype. The V and J genes are TRBV24-1 and TRBJ2-2, with D possibly matching TRBD1 (6 bases). Trimming left V 0 bases short and J 0 bases short, with 7 bases between. Germline V gives CDR1 KGHDR, CDR2 SFDVKD. The CDR3 totals 16 residues. The CDR3 reads CATSDLGDTNTGELFF. DNA of the CDR3: TGTGCCACCAGTGATTTGGGGGACACGAACACCGGGGAGCTGTTTTTT.

This clonotype has ten or more counts. The CDR3 nucleotides read TGCAGTGCACATCTAGCGGGAGTAGAAAATGAGCAGTTCTTC. It encodes CSAHLAGVENEQFF. This chain links TRBV20-1 with TRBJ2-1; 10 positions match TRBD2. There are 14 residues in the CDR3. Germline trimming cut 6 bases from V and 7 bases from J; bases unmatched to any gene: 9. Germline-derived CDR1 and CDR2 are DFQATT and SNEGSKA (reference sequence).

The chain links TRBV9 to TRBJ2-2; 8 nucleotides match TRBD2. Germline V gene sequence: CDR1 SGDLS, CDR2 YYNGEE. The V segment lost 3 bases and the J segment 3 bases; nucleotides outside the gene matches: 4. CDR3 length: 15 amino acids. In nucleotides, the CDR3 is TGTGCCAGCAGCGCCCGGGGGGGTGACACCGGGGAGCTGTTTTTT. Protein: CASSARGGDTGELFF.

This clonotype has ten or more counts. J is TRBJ2-1 and V is TRBV12-3 or TRBV12-4; 8 positions agree with TRBD1. J lost 5 bases, V lost 1 base, and 7 bases had no gene match. CDR3 length: 16 amino acids. CDR3 coding DNA: TGTGCCAGCAGTTTAGGGAGTAGGGGACAGGACAATGAGCAGTTCTTC. Translating gives CASSLGSRGQDNEQFF.

This clonotype was observed a handful of times. The rearrangement joins TRBV5-1 to TRBJ2-3; D may match TRBD1 or TRBD2 (6 bases each). Germline V lookup: CDR1 SGHRS, CDR2 YFSETQ. The V end lost 4 bases, the J end lost 6 bases, and 12 bases lay between the germline ends. There are 13 residues in the CDR3. The CDR3 sequence: CASSVPGADTQYF. The DNA for the CDR3 is TGCGCCAGCAGCGTCCCGGGGGCCGATACGCAGTATTTT.

This clonotype occurred a few times. The chain joins TRBV9 to TRBJ2-1; D is perhaps TRBD2 (6 bases). Germline assignment: CDR1 SGDLS and CDR2 YYNGEE. The CDR3 is made up of 14 amino acids. Trimming shortened V by 5 bases and J by 6 bases, and 15 bases separated the two germline ends. The CDR3 DNA reads as TGTGCCAGCAGTGGGGTGGGGGGATCCAATGAGCAGTTCTTC. It is translated as CASSGVGGSNEQFF.

The chain is built from TRBV20-1 and TRBJ1-6, with D tentatively TRBD1 (5 bases). Germline CDR1 and CDR2: DFQATT and SNEGSKA (reference sequence). This CDR3 has 13 amino acids. Trimming took off 7 bases at V and 7 bases at J, with 14 bases between the two ends. The CDR3 bases are TGCAGTGTTCGGGGCCCCAAAAATTCACCCCTCCACTTT. This gives the protein CSVRGPKNSPLHF.

This clonotype was found a few times. This rearrangement joins TRBV5-1 to TRBJ2-1; TRBD1 matches 7 bases. Germline CDR1 SGHRS, CDR2 YFSETQ. The V segment lost 3 bases and the J segment 3 bases; nucleotides outside the gene matches: 3. CDR3 size: 14 residues. The CDR3 is CASSWGQNYNEQFF. The CDR3 DNA sequence: TGCGCCAGCAGCTGGGGACAGAACTACAATGAGCAGTTCTTC.

This clonotype has a handful of counts. The V and J genes are TRBV20-1 and TRBJ1-5; the match to TRBD1 covers 11 bases. The CDR3 has 16 amino acids. The germline V gene has CDR1 DFQATT and CDR2 SNEGSKA (reference sequence). Germline trimming cut 3 bases from V and 3 bases from J; bases unmatched to any gene: 7. The CDR3 coding sequence is TGCAGTGCTAGGAGGAGGGACAGGGGGTTCAATCAGCCCCAGCATTTT. It encodes CSARRRDRGFNQPQHF.

This clonotype was detected only a few times. The chain joins TRBV28 to TRBJ2-7; either TRBD1 or TRBD2 may fit D (5 bases each). Germline V gene sequence: CDR1 MDHEN, CDR2 SYDVKM. Trimming shortened V by 5 bases and J by 3 bases, and 17 bases separated the two germline ends. The CDR3 is 15 residues long. The CDR3 DNA is TGTGCCAGCAGTCCCCCCGGGACCGACGACTACGAGCAGTACTTC. It encodes CASSPPGTDDYEQYF. Together with reference TRBV28 and TRBJ2-7, the CDR3 gives the full variable domain: DVKVTQSSRYLVKRTGEKVFLECVQDMDHENMFWYRQDPGLGLRLIYFSYDVKMKEKGDIPEGYSVSREKKERFSLILESASTNQTSMYLCASSPPGTDDYEQYFGPGTRLTVT.

This clonotype was seen at least ten times. This chain joins TRBV5-1 and TRBJ2-1, with 9 bases identical to TRBD2. CDR1 is SGHRS and CDR2 is YFSETQ in the germline V gene. The V segment lost 2 bases and the J segment 5 bases; nucleotides outside the gene matches: 5. The CDR3 sequence is 15 residues long. The CDR3 protein is CASSFYVAGDNEQFF. In DNA form, the CDR3 reads TGCGCCAGCAGCTTCTACGTAGCGGGAGACAATGAGCAGTTCTTC.

CDR3 in DNA: TGTGCCAGCAGCCCCTCCGGGGTATCTAATGAAAAACTGTTTTTT. Protein product: CASSPSGVSNEKLFF. The chain recombines TRBV3-1 with TRBJ1-4; D is undetermined. Germline CDR1 LGHDT, CDR2 YNNKEL (reference sequence). V lost 4 bases, J lost 3 bases, and 12 bases lay in between. CDR3 length: 15 residues.

Worth noting for this clonotype: This could be a read error, since a much larger clone is one nucleotide away. V gene TRBV7-9 combines with J gene TRBJ1-2, with D possibly TRBD1 on 5 matching bases. Germline V CDR1 and CDR2: SEHNR, FQNEAQ (reference sequence). The CDR3 is 14 residues long. Here the CDR3 reads CAGSLSEGTYGYTF. Here the CDR3 DNA reads TGTGCCGGCAGCTTATCGGAAGGGACCTATGGCTACACCTTC. The full variable domain, in which reference TRBV7-9 and TRBJ1-2 provide the parts outside the CDR3, is DTGVSQNPRHKITKRGQNVTFRCDPISEHNRLYWYRQTLGQGPEFLTYFQNEAQLEKSRLLSDRFSAERPKGSFSTLEIQRTEQGDSAMYLCAGSLSEGTYGYTFGSGTRLTVV.

V gene TRBV20-1 combines with J gene TRBJ2-1; TRBD2 agrees at 10 bases. Per germline, CDR1 DFQATT and CDR2 SNEGSKA (reference sequence). Unmatched junction bases numbered 14, after V lost 2 bases and J lost 10 bases. The CDR3 sequence is 16 residues long. This CDR3 reads CSARPPGLAGVFEQFF. The CDR3 DNA sequence: TGCAGTGCTAGACCCCCGGGGCTAGCGGGGGTCTTCGAGCAGTTCTTC.

V usage is TRBV3-1 and J usage is TRBJ1-2; TRBD1 matches 8 bases. The V segment lost 2 bases and the J segment 8 bases; nucleotides outside the gene matches: 10. Germline CDR1 LGHDT, CDR2 YNNKEL (reference sequence). There are 15 residues in the CDR3. In nucleotides, the CDR3 is TGTGCCAGCAGCCAAAAGTGGTGGGCAGGGGGCGGCTACACCTTC. Its translation is CASSQKWWAGGGYTF.

The rearrangement uses TRBV10-1 and TRBJ2-2; 9 nucleotides align to TRBD1. V lost 7 bases to trimming and J lost 3 bases; unmatched junction nucleotides: 3. This CDR3 spans 14 amino acids. From germline, CDR1 is WNHNN and CDR2 SYGVQD (reference sequence). The CDR3 coding sequence is TGCGCCAGCAAAAGGGACAGGGACACCGGGGAGCTGTTTTTT. It codes for CASKRDRDTGELFF.

This clonotype was recorded many times. The genes are TRBV20-1 and TRBJ2-5; a possible D gene is TRBD1 (5 bases). The V and J ends lost 0 bases and 7 bases respectively, with 21 bases between them. The CDR3 is 16 residues long. Germline-derived CDR1 and CDR2 are DFQATT and SNEGSKA (reference sequence). CDR3 region: CSARDYKGSLSGTQYF. The CDR3 DNA sequence: TGCAGTGCTAGAGATTATAAGGGGTCACTATCCGGGACCCAGTACTTC.

The rearrangement joins TRBV7-2 to TRBJ1-1; D unresolved. The V gene lost 3 bases and the J gene lost 7 bases, with 6 bases spanning the gap. The CDR3 runs 11 residues. Germline V CDR1 and CDR2: SGHTA, FQGNSA. CDR3 sequence (DNA): TGTGCCAGCAGCTTGCAGGTTGAAGCTTTCTTT. Its protein product is CASSLQVEAFF.

The rearrangement joins TRBV2 to TRBJ2-1, with TRBD2 matching over 8 bases. The CDR3 extends over 15 amino acids. With 7 bases clipped from V and 6 bases from J, the junction kept 11 bases outside the gene matches. Germline V lookup: CDR1 SNHLY, CDR2 FYNNEI. The CDR3 loop reads CASIAGTSSSNEQFF. CDR3 DNA sequence: TGTGCCAGCATTGCCGGGACTAGTTCTTCCAATGAGCAGTTCTTC.

The chain combines TRBV6-5 with TRBJ2-7; TRBD1 or TRBD2 may be the D gene (5 bases each). This CDR3 is 14 amino acids long. Germline V CDR1 and CDR2: MNHEY, SVGAGI. Trimming pared 3 bases from V and 6 bases from J, leaving 15 bases between. CDR3 residues: CASSYLGTIGEQYF. CDR3 in DNA: TGTGCCAGCAGTTATCTCGGGACGATAGGCGAGCAGTACTTC.

This clonotype has more than one count but fewer than ten. This rearrangement joins TRBV12-3 or TRBV12-4 to TRBJ1-1, with D possibly matching TRBD1 (5 bases). V lost 5 bases, J lost 1 base, and 14 bases lay in between. The length of the CDR3 is 15 residues. The CDR3 DNA reads as TGTGCCAGCAGTCCCCGACAGAATTCGAACACTGAAGCTTTCTTT. This codes for CASSPRQNSNTEAFF.